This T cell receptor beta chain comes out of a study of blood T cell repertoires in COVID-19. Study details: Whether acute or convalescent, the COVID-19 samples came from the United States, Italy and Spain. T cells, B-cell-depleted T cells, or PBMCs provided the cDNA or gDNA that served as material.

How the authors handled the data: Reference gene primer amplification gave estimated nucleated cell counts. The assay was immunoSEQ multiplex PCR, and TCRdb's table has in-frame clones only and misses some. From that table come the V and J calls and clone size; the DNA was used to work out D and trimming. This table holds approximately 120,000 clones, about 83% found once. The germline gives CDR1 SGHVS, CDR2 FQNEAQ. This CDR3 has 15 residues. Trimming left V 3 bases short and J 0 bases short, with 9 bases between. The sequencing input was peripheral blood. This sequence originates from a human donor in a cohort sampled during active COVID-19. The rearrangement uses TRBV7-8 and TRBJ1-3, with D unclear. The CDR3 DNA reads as TGTGCCAGCAGCTTTGATAAGAGCTCTGGAAACACCATATATTTT. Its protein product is CASSFDKSSGNTIYF.